Listed below are T cell receptor beta chains from one sample, sequenced in a study of T cell changes during pregnancy in multiple sclerosis. Some clones are missing from TCRdb's copy, which holds only in-frame ones; the method was immunoSEQ multiplex PCR. The sample yields roughly 27,000 clones, more than 70% seen once. This material consisted of CD8+ T cells from peripheral blood mononuclear cells, taken in the second trimester of pregnancy. The source of these receptors is a female donor with multiple sclerosis, enrolled in a pregnancy study. The conserved cysteine and the conserved F or W are not part of the CDR3 here. The order of the fields is J gene, V gene, D gene, CDR3 protein. The D gene is left open where the match is weak.

>TRBJ2-4|TRBV7-9|NA
ASSLRARDTRGDIQY
>TRBJ1-2|TRBV9|NA
ASSPDSIGYGYT
>TRBJ2-4|TRBV6-5|NA
ASVGAPPAKNIQY
>TRBJ2-1|TRBV4-1|NA
ASSQGTGTSYNEQF
>TRBJ1-3|TRBV7-6|NA
ASSLFDRSSGNTIY
>TRBJ1-2|TRBV28|NA
ASSLNPGVVLGYGYT
>TRBJ1-2|TRBV6-4|TRBD1
ASSAGDSDIYGYT
>TRBJ2-7|TRBV7-3|NA
ASSLIVGAEQY
>TRBJ1-2|TRBV13|TRBD1
ASSLGGQGSVYGYT
>TRBJ2-7|TRBV5-1|NA
ASSLPGAWDEQY
>TRBJ2-3|TRBV7-9|NA
ASSLILTGRKGVTDTQY
>TRBJ2-1|TRBV2|TRBD2
ASSGSSGGNEQF
>TRBJ2-7|TRBV29-1|NA
SVEELARDWTYEQY
>TRBJ1-5|TRBV6-4|NA
ASMRANRKMDYSNQPQH
>TRBJ2-3|TRBV11-2|TRBD2
ASSLDPERGGLDTQY
>TRBJ2-7|TRBV6-5|NA
ASSYSLSGTSYEQY
>TRBJ2-1|TRBV27|TRBD2
ASRDGTSGYNEQF
>TRBJ2-2|TRBV9|TRBD2
ASSPIRGTGRGLF
>TRBJ2-3|TRBV7-9|TRBD2
ASSTPGTSGVTDTQY
>TRBJ2-5|TRBV11-1|NA
ASSYEQETQY
>TRBJ1-1|TRBV11-3|NA
ASSLGQANTEAF
>TRBJ2-1|TRBV4-1|NA
ATAGFGPDNEQF
>TRBJ2-5|TRBV10-3|NA
AISESLTETQY
>TRBJ2-3|TRBV10-2|TRBD2
ASSERRGGTDTQY
>TRBJ1-2|TRBV13|NA
ASSLSLNNYGYT
>TRBJ2-1|TRBV5-4|NA
ASSLVPGVANEQF
>TRBJ2-1|TRBV28|NA
ASSILLAGLANEQF
>TRBJ2-3|TRBV4-3|TRBD2
ASSQDHIGPGGWLDTQY
>TRBJ2-3|TRBV28|TRBD2
ASSFPRGGGFDTQY
>TRBJ1-1|TRBV30|NA
AWNLGQLNTEAF
>TRBJ2-2|TRBV7-2|TRBD1
ASSFQGAITGELF
>TRBJ2-1|TRBV6-5|NA
ASSYRSYNEQF
>TRBJ1-5|TRBV6-5|NA
ASSLRRNQPQH
>TRBJ1-1|TRBV6-5|NA
ASSSVGEAF
>TRBJ1-6|TRBV4-1|NA
ASSPGAGSPLH
>TRBJ2-2|TRBV4-3|NA
ASSQDGFPGSGELF
>TRBJ2-1|TRBV11-3|TRBD1
ASSPGTGVYNEQF
>TRBJ2-7|TRBV19|TRBD2
ASSPTGTSGPGDEQY
>TRBJ2-5|TRBV21-1|NA
ASSVPGQGDAETQY
>TRBJ2-3|TRBV12-5|NA
ASGFPPGTSTDTQY